The clone carrying this T cell receptor beta chain ranks as medium-sized. Its antigen is as yet unknown. Treatment in this sample: approximately nine-day PBMC culture with coronavirus spike peptide pools or control peptides (ViraFEST assay). The length of the CDR3 is 12 residues. V lost 0 bases and J lost 6, with 4 bases in between. Germline V gene data show CDR1 as LNHNV and CDR2 as YYDKDF (reference sequence). The data are from a study of vaccination and CD4 T cells after COVID-19. In the study overall: The convalescent group had six males, four females, seven Caucasians, two Asians, one multiracial. Whole-study findings and limits: Among reactive clones from convalescent patients, a median 86.3% appeared only post-vaccination.

Scientists ran DNA taken from cultured CD4+ T cells through the Oncomine TCR Beta short-read assay for sequencing. Each CDR3 protein is one row after TCRdb ran MiXCR on the PCR reads. The data contain 13,000 to 15,000 distinct CDR3 sequences, 21% of them seen just once; the ten biggest clones take up 12%. The sequencing here drew on CD4+ T cells from blood, cultured in vitro, taken before SARS-CoV-2 vaccination. The source is a human donor who received a COVID-19 vaccine. The V call is TRBV15, the J call TRBJ2-3, with D uncertain. CDR3 amino acids: CATSRDYDTQYF. For the CDR3, the DNA is TGTGCCACCAGCAGAGATTATGATACGCAGTATTTT. Variable domain in full (rest from reference TRBV15 and TRBJ2-3): DAMVIQNPRYQVTQFGKPVTLSCSQTLNHNVMYWYQQKSSQAPKLLFHYYDKDFNNEADTPDNFQSRRPNTSFCFLDIRSPGLGDTAMYLCATSRDYDTQYFGPGTRLTVL.